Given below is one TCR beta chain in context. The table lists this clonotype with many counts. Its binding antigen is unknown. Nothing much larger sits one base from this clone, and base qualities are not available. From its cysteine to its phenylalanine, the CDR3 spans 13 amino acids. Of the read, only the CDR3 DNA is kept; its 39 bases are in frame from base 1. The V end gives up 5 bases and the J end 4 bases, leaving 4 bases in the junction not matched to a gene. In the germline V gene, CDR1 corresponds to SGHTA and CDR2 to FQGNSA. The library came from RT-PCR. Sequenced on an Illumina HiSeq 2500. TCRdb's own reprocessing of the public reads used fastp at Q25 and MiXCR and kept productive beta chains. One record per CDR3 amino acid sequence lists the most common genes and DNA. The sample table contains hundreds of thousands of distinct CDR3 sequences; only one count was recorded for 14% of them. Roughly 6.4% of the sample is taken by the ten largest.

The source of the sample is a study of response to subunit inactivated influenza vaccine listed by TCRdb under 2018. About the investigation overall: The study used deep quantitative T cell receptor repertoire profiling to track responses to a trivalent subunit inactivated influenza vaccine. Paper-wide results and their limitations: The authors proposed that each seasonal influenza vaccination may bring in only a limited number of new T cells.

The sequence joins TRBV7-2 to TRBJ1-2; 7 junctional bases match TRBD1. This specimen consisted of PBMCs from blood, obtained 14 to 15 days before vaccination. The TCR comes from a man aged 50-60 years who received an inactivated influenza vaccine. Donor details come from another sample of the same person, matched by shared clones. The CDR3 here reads CASSPRTGYGYTF. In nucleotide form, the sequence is TGTGCCAGCAGCCCCCGGACAGGCTATGGCTACACCTTC.